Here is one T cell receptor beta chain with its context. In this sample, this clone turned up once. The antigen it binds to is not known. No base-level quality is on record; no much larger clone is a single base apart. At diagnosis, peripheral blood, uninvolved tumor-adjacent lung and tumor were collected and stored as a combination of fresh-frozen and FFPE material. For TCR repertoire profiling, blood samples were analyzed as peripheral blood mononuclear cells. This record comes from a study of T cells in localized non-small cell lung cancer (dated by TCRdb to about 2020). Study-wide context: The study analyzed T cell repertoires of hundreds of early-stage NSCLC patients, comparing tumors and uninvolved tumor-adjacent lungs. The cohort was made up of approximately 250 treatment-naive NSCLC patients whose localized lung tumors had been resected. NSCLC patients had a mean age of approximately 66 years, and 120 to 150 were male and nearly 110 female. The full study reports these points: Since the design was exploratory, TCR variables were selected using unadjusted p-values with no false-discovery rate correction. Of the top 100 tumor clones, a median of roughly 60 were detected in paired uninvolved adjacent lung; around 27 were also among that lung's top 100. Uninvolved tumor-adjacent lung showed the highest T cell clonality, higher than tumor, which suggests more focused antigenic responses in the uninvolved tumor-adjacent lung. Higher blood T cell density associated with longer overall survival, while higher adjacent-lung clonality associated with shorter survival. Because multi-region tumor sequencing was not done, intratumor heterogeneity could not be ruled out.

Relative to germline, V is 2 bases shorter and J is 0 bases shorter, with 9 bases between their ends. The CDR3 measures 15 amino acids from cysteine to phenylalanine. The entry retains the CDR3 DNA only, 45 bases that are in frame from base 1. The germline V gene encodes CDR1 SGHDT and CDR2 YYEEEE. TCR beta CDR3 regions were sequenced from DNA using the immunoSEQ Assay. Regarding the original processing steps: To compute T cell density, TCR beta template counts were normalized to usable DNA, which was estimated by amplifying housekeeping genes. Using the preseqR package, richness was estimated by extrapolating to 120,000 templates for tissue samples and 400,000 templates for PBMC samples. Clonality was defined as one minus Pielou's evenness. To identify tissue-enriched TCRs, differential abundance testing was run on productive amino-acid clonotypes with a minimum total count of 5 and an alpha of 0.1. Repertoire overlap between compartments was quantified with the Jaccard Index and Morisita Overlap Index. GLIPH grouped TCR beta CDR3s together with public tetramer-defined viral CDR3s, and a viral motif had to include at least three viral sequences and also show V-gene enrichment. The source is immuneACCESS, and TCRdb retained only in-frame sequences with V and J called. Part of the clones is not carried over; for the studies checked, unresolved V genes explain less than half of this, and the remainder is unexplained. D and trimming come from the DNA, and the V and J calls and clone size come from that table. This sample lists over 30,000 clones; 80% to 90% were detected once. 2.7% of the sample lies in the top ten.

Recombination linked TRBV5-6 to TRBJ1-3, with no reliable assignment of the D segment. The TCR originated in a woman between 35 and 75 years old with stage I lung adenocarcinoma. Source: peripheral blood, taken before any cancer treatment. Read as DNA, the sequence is TGTGCCAGCAGCTTAAGCCGGATCTCTGGAAACACCATATATTTT. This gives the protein CASSLSRISGNTIYF.